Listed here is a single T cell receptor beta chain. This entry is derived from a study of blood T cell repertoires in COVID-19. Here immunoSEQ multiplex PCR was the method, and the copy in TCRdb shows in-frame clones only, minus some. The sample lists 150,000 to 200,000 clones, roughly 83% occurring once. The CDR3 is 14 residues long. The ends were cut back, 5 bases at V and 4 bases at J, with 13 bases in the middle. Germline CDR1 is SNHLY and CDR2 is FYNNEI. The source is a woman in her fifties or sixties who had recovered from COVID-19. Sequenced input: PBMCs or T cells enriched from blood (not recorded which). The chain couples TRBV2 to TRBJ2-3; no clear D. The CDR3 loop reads CASSTSSVADTQYF. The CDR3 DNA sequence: TGTGCCAGCAGTACGAGTTCCGTGGCAGATACGCAGTATTTT.